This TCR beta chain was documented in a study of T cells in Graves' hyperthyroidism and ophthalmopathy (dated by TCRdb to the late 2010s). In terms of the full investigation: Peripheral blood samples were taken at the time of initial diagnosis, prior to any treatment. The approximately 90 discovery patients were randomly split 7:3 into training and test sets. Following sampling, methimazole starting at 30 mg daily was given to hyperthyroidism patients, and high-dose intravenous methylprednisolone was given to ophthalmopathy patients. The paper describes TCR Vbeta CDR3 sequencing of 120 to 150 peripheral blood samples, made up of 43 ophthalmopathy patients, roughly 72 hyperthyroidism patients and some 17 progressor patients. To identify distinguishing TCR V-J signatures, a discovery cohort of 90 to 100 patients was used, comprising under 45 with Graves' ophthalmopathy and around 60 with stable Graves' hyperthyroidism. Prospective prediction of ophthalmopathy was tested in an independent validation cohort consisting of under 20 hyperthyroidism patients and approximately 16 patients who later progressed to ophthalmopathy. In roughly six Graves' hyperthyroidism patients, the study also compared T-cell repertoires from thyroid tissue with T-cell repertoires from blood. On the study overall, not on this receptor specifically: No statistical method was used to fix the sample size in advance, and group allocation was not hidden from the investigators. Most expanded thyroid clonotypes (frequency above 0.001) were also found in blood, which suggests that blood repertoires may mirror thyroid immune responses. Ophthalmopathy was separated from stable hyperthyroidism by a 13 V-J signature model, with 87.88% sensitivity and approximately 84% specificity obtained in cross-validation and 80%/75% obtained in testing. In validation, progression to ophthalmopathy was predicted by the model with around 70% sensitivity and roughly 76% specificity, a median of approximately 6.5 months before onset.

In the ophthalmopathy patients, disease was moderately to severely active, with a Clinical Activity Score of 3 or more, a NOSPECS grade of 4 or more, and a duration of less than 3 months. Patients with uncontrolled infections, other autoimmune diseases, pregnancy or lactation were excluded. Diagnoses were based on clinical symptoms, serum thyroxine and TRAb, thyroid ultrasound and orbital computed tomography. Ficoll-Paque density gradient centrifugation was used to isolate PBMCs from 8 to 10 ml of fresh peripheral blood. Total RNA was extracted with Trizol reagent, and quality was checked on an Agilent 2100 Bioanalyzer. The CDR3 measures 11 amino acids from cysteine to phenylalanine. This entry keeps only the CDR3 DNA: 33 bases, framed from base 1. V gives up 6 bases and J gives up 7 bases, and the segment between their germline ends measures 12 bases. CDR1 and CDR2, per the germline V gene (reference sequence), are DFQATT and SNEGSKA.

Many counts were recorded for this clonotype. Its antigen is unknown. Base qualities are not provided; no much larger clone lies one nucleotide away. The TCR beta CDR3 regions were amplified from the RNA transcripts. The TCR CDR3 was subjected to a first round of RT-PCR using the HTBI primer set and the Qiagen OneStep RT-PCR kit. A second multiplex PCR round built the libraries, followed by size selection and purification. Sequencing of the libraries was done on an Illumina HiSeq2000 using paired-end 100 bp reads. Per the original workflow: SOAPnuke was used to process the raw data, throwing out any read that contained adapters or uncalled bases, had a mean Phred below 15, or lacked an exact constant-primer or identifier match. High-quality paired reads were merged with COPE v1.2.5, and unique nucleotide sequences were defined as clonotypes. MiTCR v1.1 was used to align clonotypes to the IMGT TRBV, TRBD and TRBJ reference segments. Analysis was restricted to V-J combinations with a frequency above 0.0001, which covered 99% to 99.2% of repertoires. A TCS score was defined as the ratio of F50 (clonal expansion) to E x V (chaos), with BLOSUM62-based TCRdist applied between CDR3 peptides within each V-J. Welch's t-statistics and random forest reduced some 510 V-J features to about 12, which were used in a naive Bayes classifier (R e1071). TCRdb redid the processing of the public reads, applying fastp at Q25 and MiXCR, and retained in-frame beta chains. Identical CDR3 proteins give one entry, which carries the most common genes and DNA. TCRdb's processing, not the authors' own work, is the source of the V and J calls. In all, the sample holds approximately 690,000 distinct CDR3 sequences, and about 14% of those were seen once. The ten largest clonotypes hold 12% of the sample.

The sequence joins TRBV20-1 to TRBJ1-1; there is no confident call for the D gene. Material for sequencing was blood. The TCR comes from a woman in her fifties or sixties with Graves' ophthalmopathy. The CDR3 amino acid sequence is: CSAKYGGEAFF. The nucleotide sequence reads TGCAGTGCGAAGTATGGTGGTGAAGCTTTCTTT.